Below are 8 T cell receptor beta chains sequenced from a single sample in a study of regulatory T cells in long-lasting Graves disease. CDR3-region Arm-PCR and iRepertoire HTBI primers produced the TCR beta libraries. TCRdb called the multiplex PCR reads again in MiXCR, with one record for every CDR3 protein. The sample records 450,000 or so distinct CDR3 sequences, less than 25% being singletons. Time point indicated: persistent/refractory GD, antithyroid drugs over 5 years with positive TRAb. PBMC RNA was the source of the TCR library. This sample comprised peripheral blood mononuclear cells (PBMCs), obtained when the disease was refractory, from a patient treated with antithyroid drugs. The receptors were sampled from a female donor with Graves disease.

This chain joins TRBV5-4 and TRBJ2-2, with D perhaps matching TRBD1 (5 bases). Germline V gene lookup returns CDR1 SGHNT and CDR2 YYREEE (reference sequence). V was clipped by 1 base and J by 4 bases, with 14 bases between them. CDR3 length equals 16 residues. In DNA, the CDR3 is TGTGCCAGCAGCTTGTCCCGGAGCAGGGTCACCGGGGAGCTGTTTTTT. Encoded protein: CASSLSRSRVTGELFF. Filled out from reference TRBV5-4 and TRBJ2-2, the complete variable domain reads ETGVTQSPTHLIKTRGQQVTLRCSSQSGHNTVSWYQQALGQGPQFIFQYYREEENGRGNFPPRFSGLQFPNYSSELNVNALELDDSALYLCASSLSRSRVTGELFFGEGSRLTVL.

This clonotype was seen repeatedly, ten times or more. J is TRBJ1-2 and V is TRBV20-1, with 9 nucleotides matching TRBD1. Germline V gene lookup returns CDR1 DFQATT and CDR2 SNEGSKA (reference sequence). J lost 3 bases, V lost 0 bases, and 5 bases had no gene match. The CDR3 loop spans 15 amino acids. CDR3 coding DNA: TGCAGTGCTAGAGAAAACAGGGGGCAGGACTATGGCTACACCTTC. Residues: CSARENRGQDYGYTF.

A few counts support this clonotype. CDR3 sequence reads: CASSQNSGQGVLSYEQYF. CDR3 nucleotide sequence: TGCGCCAGCAGCCAAAACTCGGGACAGGGGGTACTCTCCTACGAGCAGTACTTC. The chain has TRBV4-1 and TRBJ2-7; 11 nucleotides line up with TRBD1. Trimming took 2 bases from V and 0 from J; bases not matched to a gene: 9. Germline lookup yields CDR1 MGHRA and CDR2 YSYEKL. The CDR3 contains 18 residues.

Ten or more counts support this clonotype. The chain links TRBV7-2 to TRBJ2-7, with 7 positions matching TRBD1. V lost 5 bases, J lost 5 bases, and 12 bases stayed unmatched. Looked up from germline, CDR1 is SGHTA and CDR2 is FQGNSA. The CDR3 runs 15 residues. The CDR3 sequence: CASSTGVRDTDEQYF. The CDR3 bases are TGTGCCAGCAGCACAGGGGTCAGGGATACCGACGAGCAGTACTTC.

Worth noting for this clonotype: This could be a read error, since a much larger clone is one nucleotide away. This chain links TRBV6-1 with TRBJ2-5; D gene uncertain. The CDR3 is 14 amino acids. Trimming left V 5 bases short and J 5 bases short, with 15 bases between. CDR1 and CDR2 from the germline V gene are MNHNS and SASEGT. The CDR3 bases are TGTGCCAGCAGTCCAAGCCGCAGGCTCGAGACCCAGTACTTC. Translated, it gives CASSPSRRLETQYF.

This clonotype has just a few counts. The chain recombines TRBV7-9 with TRBJ1-2; no firm D call. The germline CDR1 and CDR2 sequences are SEHNR and FQNEAQ (reference sequence). The CDR3 spans 13 residues. V was clipped by 3 bases and J by 7 bases, with 12 bases between them. CDR3 DNA sequence: TGTGCCAGCAGCTTTGGCCCCCTTATTGGCTACACCTTC. It yields the protein CASSFGPLIGYTF.

The chain joins TRBV6-1 to TRBJ2-7; D is possibly TRBD2 (5 bases). This CDR3 comprises 14 residues. Per the germline V gene, CDR1 is MNHNS and CDR2 is SASEGT. Trimming removed 6 bases from V and 5 bases from J, with 17 bases in between. CDR3 protein: CASSRTGIIHEQYF. The DNA for the CDR3 is TGTGCCAGCAGCCGCACCGGGATCATCCACGAGCAGTACTTC.

For this clonotype: This may be a read error: a much more frequent sequence differs by one nucleotide. The V call is TRBV7-3, the J call TRBJ2-7; no reliable D call. V lost 2 bases and J 1 base, leaving 9 bases between the germline ends. The CDR3 is 14 amino acids. The germline gives CDR1 SGHTA, CDR2 FQGTGA. The CDR3, as DNA: TGTGCCAGCAGCTTATACCCAGGATCCTACGAGCAGTACTTC. Translation: CASSLYPGSYEQYF.